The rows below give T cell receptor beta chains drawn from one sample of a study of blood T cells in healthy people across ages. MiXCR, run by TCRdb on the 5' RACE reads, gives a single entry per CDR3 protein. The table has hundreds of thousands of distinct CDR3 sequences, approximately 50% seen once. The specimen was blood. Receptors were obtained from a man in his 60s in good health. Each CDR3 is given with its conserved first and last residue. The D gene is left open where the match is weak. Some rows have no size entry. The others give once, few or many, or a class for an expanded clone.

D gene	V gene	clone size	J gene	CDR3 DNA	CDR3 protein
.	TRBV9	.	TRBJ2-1	TGTGCCAGCAGCGTCATGCTAGGCTCCTACAATGAGCAGTTCTTC	CASSVMLGSYNEQFF
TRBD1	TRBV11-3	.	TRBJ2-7	TGTGCCAGCAGTCATTCAGGGGGAACCTACAATGAGCAGTACTTC	CASSHSGGTYNEQYF
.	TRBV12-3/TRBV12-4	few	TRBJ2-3	TGTGCCAGCAGCCCATATTCAGGCACAGATACGCAGTATTTT	CASSPYSGTDTQYF
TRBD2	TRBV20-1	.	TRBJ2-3	TGCAGTGGAAGACTAGCGGGGGCTCGCACAGATACGCAGTATTTT	CSGRLAGARTDTQYF
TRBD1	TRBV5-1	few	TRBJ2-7	TGCGCCAGCAGCTTGGTACCGGGACAGGGCGACGAGCAGTACTTC	CASSLVPGQGDEQYF
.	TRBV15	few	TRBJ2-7	TGTGCCACCAGCAGAGCGGCAGGGGATCGGTACGAGCAGTACTTC	CATSRAAGDRYEQYF
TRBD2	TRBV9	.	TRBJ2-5	TGTGCCAGCAGCGTAGCGGGGGGTAGCGGGGGGTTCCAAATGGAGACCCAGTACTTC	CASSVAGGSGGFQMETQYF
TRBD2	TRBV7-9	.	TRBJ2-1	TGTGCCAGCAGCCCAGCGGGGGGGCAGTACAATGAGCAGTTCTTC	CASSPAGGQYNEQFF
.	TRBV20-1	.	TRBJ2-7	TGCAGTGCTCCGGGACCCCTACTCTACGAGCAGTACTTC	CSAPGPLLYEQYF
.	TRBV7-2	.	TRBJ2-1	TGTGCCAGCAGCTCCTACGGGTTAGAGCAGTTCTTC	CASSSYGLEQFF
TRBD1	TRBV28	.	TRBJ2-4	TGTGCCAGCAGTCGGGACAGCTACGGGCAGTACTTC	CASSRDSYGQYF
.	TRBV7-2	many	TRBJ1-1	TGTGCCAGCAGCCCATTCAAGGCCACTGAAGCTTTCTTT	CASSPFKATEAFF
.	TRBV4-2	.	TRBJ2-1	TGTGCCAGCAGCCAAGGGGACAACTACAATGAGCAGTTCTTC	CASSQGDNYNEQFF
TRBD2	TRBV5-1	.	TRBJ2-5	TGCGCCAGCAGCTTGGTAGCGGGGGGGTACCAAGAGACCCAGTACTTC	CASSLVAGGYQETQYF
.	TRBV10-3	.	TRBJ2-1	TGTGCCATCAGTTCCCCGGGGCGACGGGGCAATGAGCAGTTCTTC	CAISSPGRRGNEQFF
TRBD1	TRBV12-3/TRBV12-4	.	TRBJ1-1	TGTGCCAGCAGCCGCGGACAGGGTGGAACCACTGAAGCTTTCTTT	CASSRGQGGTTEAFF
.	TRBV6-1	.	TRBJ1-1	TGTGCCAGCAGTGAAGGCGGGAGCGGCACTGAAGCTTTCTTT	CASSEGGSGTEAFF
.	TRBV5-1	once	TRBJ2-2	TGCGCCAGCAGCACCGAGGGGCAGGCATCGGGGACCGGGGAGCTGTTTTTT	CASSTEGQASGTGELFF
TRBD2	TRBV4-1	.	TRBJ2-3	TGCGCCAGCAGCTCAGCCCCCGGACTAGCGAGCCCCCAATGGACAGATACGCAGTATTTT	CASSSAPGLASPQWTDTQYF
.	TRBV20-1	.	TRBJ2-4	TGCAGTGCTAGACGCCAGGGTGCCAAAAACATTCAGTACTTC	CSARRQGAKNIQYF
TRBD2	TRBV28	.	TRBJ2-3	TGTGCCAGCAGTTCTCCGACTAGCGGGGGGCGCACAGATACGCAGTATTTT	CASSSPTSGGRTDTQYF
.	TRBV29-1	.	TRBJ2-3	TGCAGCGTTTTTCTTAGCTCAGATACGCAGTATTTT	CSVFLSSDTQYF
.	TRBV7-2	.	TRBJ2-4	TGTGCCAGCAGCTTTCAAAACATTCAGTACTTC	CASSFQNIQYF
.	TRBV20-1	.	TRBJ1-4	TGCAGTGCTAGAGTAGACGGGAGAGCAACTAATGAAAAACTGTTTTTT	CSARVDGRATNEKLFF
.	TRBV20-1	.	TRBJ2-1	TGCAGTGCTAGAGCCCCCCCGGGCTACAATGAGCAGTTCTTC	CSARAPPGYNEQFF
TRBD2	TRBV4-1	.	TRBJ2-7	TGCGCCAGCAGCCAAGATTGGGTAGCGGGGACCTACGAGCAGTACTTC	CASSQDWVAGTYEQYF
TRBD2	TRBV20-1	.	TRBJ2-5	TGCAGTGCTAGGGGCGGGGGGTTTGAAGAGACCCAGTACTTC	CSARGGGFEETQYF
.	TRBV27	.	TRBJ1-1	TGTGCCAGCAGCCACGGGCGGGGGACCACTGAAGCTTTCTTT	CASSHGRGTTEAFF
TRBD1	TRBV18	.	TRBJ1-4	TGTGCCAGCTCCCCGGGGGACAGCCCTGAGGAAAAACTGTTTTTT	CASSPGDSPEEKLFF
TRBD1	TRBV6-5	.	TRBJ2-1	TGTGCCAGCAGGACCACCGGGACAGGTCCCTATGAGCAGTTCTTC	CASRTTGTGPYEQFF
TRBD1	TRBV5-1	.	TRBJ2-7	TGCGCCAGCAGCTTGGGGGACAGGCCCCTCTACGAGCAGTACTTC	CASSLGDRPLYEQYF
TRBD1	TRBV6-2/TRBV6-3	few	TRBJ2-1	TGTGCCAGCAGGAAGCACAGGGGGCTTTATGATGAGCAGTTCTTC	CASRKHRGLYDEQFF
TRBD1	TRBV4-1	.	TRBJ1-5	TGCGCCAGCAGCCAATCGGGACAGGGATTCCCTCAGCCCCAGCATTTT	CASSQSGQGFPQPQHF
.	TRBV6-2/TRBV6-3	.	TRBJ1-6	TGTGCCAGCAGTTACGCCCGGGAGGTTAGTTCACCCCTCCACTTT	CASSYAREVSSPLHF
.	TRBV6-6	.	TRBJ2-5	TGTGCCAGCAGTTACCGGCGACAAGAGACCCAGTACTTC	CASSYRRQETQYF
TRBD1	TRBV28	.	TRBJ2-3	TGTGCCAGCAGACCTGGACAGGGTCTAAACACAGATACGCAGTATTTT	CASRPGQGLNTDTQYF
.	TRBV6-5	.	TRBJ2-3	TGTGCCAGCAGTTACTCGAGGGCCACAGTCAAAGATACGCAGTATTTT	CASSYSRATVKDTQYF
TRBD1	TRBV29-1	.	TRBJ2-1	TGCATCGCTCGGACAGGGAACTACAATGAGCAGTTCTTC	CIARTGNYNEQFF